This TCR beta chain was captured by sequencing in a study of post-analysis software for immune sequencing data. Broader study findings: F-measure co-clustering was strong for batch-matched samples. TRBV5-6, TRBV5-1 and TRBV20-1 belonged to a set of five TRBV segments that were more frequent in patients than controls.

Remarks on this clonotype: Antigen: not known. One junction end disagrees with the germline gene, perhaps due to a read error.

Every TCR beta cDNA library bore unique molecular identifiers. TCRdb re-analysed the PCR reads in MiXCR, keeping a single row per CDR3 protein. The table lists under 900,000 distinct CDR3 sequences, 53% of them singletons. Germline V gene data show CDR1 as SQVTM and CDR2 as ANQGSEA. The CDR3 has 14 amino acids. The clonotype comes from a girl under 18 with multiple sclerosis. The rearrangement joins TRBV29-1 to TRBJ2-4; D may be TRBD1 or TRBD2 (5 bases each). Matching the DNA end better, TRBJ2-7 makes the J call doubtful. Sequences were obtained from blood. The CDR3 sequence: CSVRRVDRGDEQYF. Written as DNA, the CDR3 is TGTAGCGTCCGCCGGGTCGATAGGGGCGACGAGCAGTACTTC.